This T cell receptor (beta chain) derives from a study of shared clonotypes between healthy human individuals. The table came from immunoSEQ multiplex PCR; TCRdb's copy has only in-frame clones and leaves some out. The top ten hold 0.37% of the sample, which has a few million clones, around 92% seen once. Trimming removed 4 bases from V and 6 bases from J; junction bases left unmatched: 4. The CDR3 consists of 14 residues. Germline CDR1 and CDR2: MNHNS and SASEGT. This receptor was taken from a man younger than 35 in good health. Some clones in this sample may be carry-over from other donors' samples. The sample comprised naive CD4+ T cells from PBMCs. Subset specified: CD45RA+ positively selected. This chain links TRBV6-1 with TRBJ2-7; 12 nucleotides agree with TRBD1. Here the CDR3 reads CASSARDRGLEQYF. CDR3 sequence (DNA): TGTGCCAGCAGTGCCCGGGACAGGGGGCTCGAGCAGTACTTC.